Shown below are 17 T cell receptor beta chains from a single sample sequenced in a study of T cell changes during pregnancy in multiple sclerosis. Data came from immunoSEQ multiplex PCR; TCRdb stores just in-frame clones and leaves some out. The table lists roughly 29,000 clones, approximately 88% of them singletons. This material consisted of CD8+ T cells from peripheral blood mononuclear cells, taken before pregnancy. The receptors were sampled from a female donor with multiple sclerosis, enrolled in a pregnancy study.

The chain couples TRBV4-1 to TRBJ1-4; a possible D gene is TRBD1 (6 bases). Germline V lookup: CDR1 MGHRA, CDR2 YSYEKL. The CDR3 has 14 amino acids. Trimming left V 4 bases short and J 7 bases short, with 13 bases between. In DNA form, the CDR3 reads TGCGCCAGCAGCCGAACAGGGTTTGGTGAAAAACTGTTTTTT. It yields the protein CASSRTGFGEKLFF.

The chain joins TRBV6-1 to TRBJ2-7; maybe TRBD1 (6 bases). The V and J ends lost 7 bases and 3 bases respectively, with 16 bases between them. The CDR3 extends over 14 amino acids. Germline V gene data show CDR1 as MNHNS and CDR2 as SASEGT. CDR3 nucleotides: TGTGCCAGCATATTACAACAGGGTGGCTACGAGCAGTACTTC. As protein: CASILQQGGYEQYF.

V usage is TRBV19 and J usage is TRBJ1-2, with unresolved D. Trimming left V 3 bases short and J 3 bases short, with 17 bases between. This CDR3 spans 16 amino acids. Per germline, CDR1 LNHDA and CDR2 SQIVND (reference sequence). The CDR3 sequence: CASSIPHAGNHYGYTF. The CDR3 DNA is TGTGCCAGTAGTATCCCACACGCCGGGAACCACTATGGCTACACCTTC.

DNA of the CDR3: TGTGCCAGCAGGCAGGACAGGGACCCCTATGGCTACACCTTC. This sequence encodes CASRQDRDPYGYTF. This sequence joins TRBV2 and TRBJ1-2; 8 bases align to TRBD1. Germline CDR1 SNHLY, CDR2 FYNNEI. The V gene end was trimmed by 6 bases and the J gene end by 4 bases; junction bases not matched to a gene: 7. The CDR3 contains 14 residues.

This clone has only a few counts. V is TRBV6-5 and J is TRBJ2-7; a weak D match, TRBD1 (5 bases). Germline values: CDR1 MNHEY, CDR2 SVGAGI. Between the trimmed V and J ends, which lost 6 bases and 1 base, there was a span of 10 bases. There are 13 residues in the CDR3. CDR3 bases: TGTGCCAGCAGCCAAAGGGGTTCCTACGAGCAGTACTTC. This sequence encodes CASSQRGSYEQYF.

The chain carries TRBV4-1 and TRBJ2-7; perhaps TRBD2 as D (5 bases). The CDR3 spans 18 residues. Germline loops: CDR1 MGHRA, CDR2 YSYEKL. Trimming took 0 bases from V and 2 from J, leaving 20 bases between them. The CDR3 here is CASSQDLPINEEAYEQYF. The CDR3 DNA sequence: TGCGCCAGCAGCCAAGATCTCCCGATCAATGAGGAGGCCTACGAGCAGTACTTC.

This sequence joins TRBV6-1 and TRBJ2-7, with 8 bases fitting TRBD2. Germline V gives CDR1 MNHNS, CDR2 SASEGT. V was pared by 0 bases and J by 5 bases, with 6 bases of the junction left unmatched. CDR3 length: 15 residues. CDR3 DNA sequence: TGTGCCAGCAGTGAAGCCTCGGGGGGGCCCCACGAGCAGTACTTC. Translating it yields CASSEASGGPHEQYF.

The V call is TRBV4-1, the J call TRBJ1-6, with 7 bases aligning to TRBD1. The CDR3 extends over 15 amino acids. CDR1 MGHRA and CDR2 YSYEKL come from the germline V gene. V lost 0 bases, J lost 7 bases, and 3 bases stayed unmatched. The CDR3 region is CASSQDDRVNSPLHF. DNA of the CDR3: TGCGCCAGCAGCCAAGACGACAGGGTAAATTCACCCCTCCACTTT.

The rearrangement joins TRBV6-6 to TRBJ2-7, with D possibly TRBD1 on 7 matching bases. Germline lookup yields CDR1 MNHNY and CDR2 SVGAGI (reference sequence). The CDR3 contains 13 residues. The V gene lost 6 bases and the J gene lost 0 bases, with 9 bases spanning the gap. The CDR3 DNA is TGTGCCAGCAGGCGGGACAGCTCCTACGAGCAGTACTTC. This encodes CASRRDSSYEQYF.

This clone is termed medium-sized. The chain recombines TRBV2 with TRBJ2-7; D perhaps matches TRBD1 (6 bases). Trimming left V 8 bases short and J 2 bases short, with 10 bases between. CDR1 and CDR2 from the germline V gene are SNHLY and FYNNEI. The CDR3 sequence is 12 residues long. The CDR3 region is CASWGTTYEQYF. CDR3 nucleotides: TGTGCCAGCTGGGGGACAACCTACGAGCAGTACTTC. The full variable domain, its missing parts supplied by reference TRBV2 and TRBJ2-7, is EPEVTQTPSHQVTQMGQEVILRCVPISNHLYFYWYRQILGQKVEFLVSFYNNEISEKSEIFDDQFSVERPDGSNFTLKIRSTKLEDSAMYFCASWGTTYEQYFGPGTRLTVT.

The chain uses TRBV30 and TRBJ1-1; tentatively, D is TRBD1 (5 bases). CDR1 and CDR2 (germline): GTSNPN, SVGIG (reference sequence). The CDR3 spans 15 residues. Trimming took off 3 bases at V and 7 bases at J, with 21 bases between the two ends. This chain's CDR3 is CAWSVRHDGGNEAFF. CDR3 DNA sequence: TGTGCCTGGAGCGTTCGACACGATGGGGGGAATGAAGCTTTCTTT.

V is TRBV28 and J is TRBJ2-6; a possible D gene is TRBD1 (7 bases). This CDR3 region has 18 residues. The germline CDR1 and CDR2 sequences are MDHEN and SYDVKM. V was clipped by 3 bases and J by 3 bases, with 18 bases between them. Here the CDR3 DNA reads TGTGCCAGCAGTTTGTTGAAGGAGGGGGCAAGTGGGGCCAACGTCCTGACTTTC. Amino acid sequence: CASSLLKEGASGANVLTF.

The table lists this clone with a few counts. The CDR3 loop reads CASSDSVGGGNNEQFF. The CDR3 bases are TGTGCCAGCAGTGACTCTGTTGGTGGCGGAAACAATGAGCAGTTCTTC. J is TRBJ2-1 and V is TRBV6-4, with D unresolved. The germline gives CDR1 MRHNA, CDR2 SNTAGT. V lost 0 bases and J 5 bases, leaving 14 bases between the germline ends. The CDR3 is 16 amino acids.

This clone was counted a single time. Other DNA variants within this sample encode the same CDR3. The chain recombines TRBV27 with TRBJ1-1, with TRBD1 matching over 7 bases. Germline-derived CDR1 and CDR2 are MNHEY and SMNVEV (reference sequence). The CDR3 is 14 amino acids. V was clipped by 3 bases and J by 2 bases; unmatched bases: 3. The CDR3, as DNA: TGTGCCAGCAGTTTGGTAGGGGGCAACACTGAAGCTTTCTTT. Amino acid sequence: CASSLVGGNTEAFF.

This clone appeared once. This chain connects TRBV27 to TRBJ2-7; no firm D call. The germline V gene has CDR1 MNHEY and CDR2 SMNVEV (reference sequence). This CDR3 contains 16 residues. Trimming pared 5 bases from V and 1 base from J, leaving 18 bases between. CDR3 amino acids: CASSPHLPSSSYEQYF. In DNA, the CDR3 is TGTGCCAGCAGTCCACACCTTCCTAGTTCGTCCTACGAGCAGTACTTC.

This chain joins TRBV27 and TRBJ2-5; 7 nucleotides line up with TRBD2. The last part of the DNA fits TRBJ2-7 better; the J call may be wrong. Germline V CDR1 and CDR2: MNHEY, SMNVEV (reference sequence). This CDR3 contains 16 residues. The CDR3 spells CASSPSAGGRSYEQYF. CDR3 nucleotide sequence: TGTGCCAGCAGCCCCTCAGCCGGGGGGAGGTCCTACGAGCAGTACTTC.

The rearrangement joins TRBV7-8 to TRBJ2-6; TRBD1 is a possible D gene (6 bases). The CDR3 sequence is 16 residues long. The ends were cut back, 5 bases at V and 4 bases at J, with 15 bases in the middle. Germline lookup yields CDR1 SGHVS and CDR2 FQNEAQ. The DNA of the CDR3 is TGTGCCAGCAGCCAACAGGGCTTGGGCGGGGCCAACGTCCTGACTTTC. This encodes CASSQQGLGGANVLTF.